One and the same sample provided the 30 T cell receptor beta chains below, sequenced in a study of CD8 T cells in Susac syndrome. RNA in amounts of about 0.45 to 1 ug was reverse transcribed with random hexamers. Via MiXCR, TCRdb re-called the immunoSEQ multiplex PCR reads, giving one row per CDR3 protein. The sample records about 150,000 distinct CDR3 sequences, over 95% being singletons. Sequenced material: CD8+ T cells from PBMCs. The origin of the receptors is a human donor with multiple sclerosis.

The gene calls are TRBV27 and TRBJ1-5; TRBD1 agrees at 7 bases. Germline lookup yields CDR1 MNHEY and CDR2 SMNVEV (reference sequence). V lost 4 bases to trimming and J lost 4 bases; unmatched junction nucleotides: 4. This CDR3 comprises 14 residues. The DNA for the CDR3 is TGTGCCAGCAGTTCCGGGACAGCTAATCAGCCCCAGCATTTT. Residues: CASSSGTANQPQHF.

The chain couples TRBV4-1 to TRBJ2-1; no clear D. CDR1 and CDR2 (germline): MGHRA, YSYEKL. The CDR3 totals 14 residues. V lost 3 bases, J lost 7 bases, and 13 bases lay in between. The CDR3 loop reads CASSHPGSVNEQFF. The CDR3 nucleotides read TGCGCCAGCAGCCATCCCGGGTCCGTTAATGAGCAGTTCTTC.

The genes are TRBV5-6 and TRBJ2-1, with D uncertain. This CDR3 is 13 amino acids long. The V end lost 4 bases, the J end lost 9 bases, and 14 bases lay between the germline ends. Germline V gives CDR1 SGHDT, CDR2 YYEEEE. The CDR3 loop reads CASSPTPSGEQFF. CDR3 DNA: TGTGCCAGCAGCCCGACCCCATCGGGTGAGCAGTTCTTC.

V is TRBV29-1 and J is TRBJ2-1; 9 nucleotides line up with TRBD2. Germline lookup yields CDR1 SQVTM and CDR2 ANQGSEA. The CDR3 has 17 residues. The trim removed 1 base at V and 0 bases at J, leaving 7 bases unmatched. DNA of the CDR3: TGCAGCGTTGAAGGCGTGACTAGCGGAGCCTCCTACAATGAGCAGTTCTTC. It yields the protein CSVEGVTSGASYNEQFF.

The chain uses TRBV27 and TRBJ2-7; D ambiguous. This CDR3 has 14 amino acids. The V gene's germline CDR1 is MNHEY and CDR2 SMNVEV (reference sequence). Trimming removed 4 bases at V and 0 bases at J, with 10 bases between. In DNA, the CDR3 is TGTGCCAGCAGTTCAATAGTAGGCTCCTACGAGCAGTACTTC. Translated, it gives CASSSIVGSYEQYF.

The chain combines TRBV5-6 with TRBJ1-2; weak D call: TRBD1 (5 bases). The ends were cut back, 7 bases at V and 8 bases at J, with 12 bases in the middle. Germline loops: CDR1 SGHDT, CDR2 YYEEEE. The CDR3 is 11 residues long. The CDR3 loop is CASRGVGGYTF. CDR3 sequence (DNA): TGTGCCAGCCGGGGGGTCGGCGGCTACACCTTC.

The chain uses TRBV29-1 and TRBJ1-1; D may be TRBD1 (5 bases). CDR1 is SQVTM and CDR2 is ANQGSEA in the germline V gene. The CDR3 is 13 amino acids. Trimming stripped 4 bases from V and 5 bases from J, with 14 bases between. CDR3 coding DNA: TGCAGCGTTGCAGTACGAGGGGCGACTGAAGCTTTCTTT. It is translated as CSVAVRGATEAFF. Using reference TRBV29-1 and TRBJ1-1 for the parts outside the CDR3, the full variable domain is SAVISQKPSRDICQRGTSLTIQCQVDSQVTMMFWYRQQPGQSLTLIATANQGSEATYESGFVIDKFPISRPNLTFSTLTVSNMSPEDSSIYLCSVAVRGATEAFFGQGTRLTVV.

The CDR3 sequence is CASSDRTGSLWDEQFF. CDR3 nucleotides: TGTGCCAGCAGTGACCGGACAGGGAGCTTGTGGGATGAGCAGTTCTTC. V and J are TRBV6-1 and TRBJ2-1; the match to TRBD1 covers 8 bases. V was pared by 3 bases and J by 8 bases, with 12 bases of the junction left unmatched. Germline assignment: CDR1 MNHNS and CDR2 SASEGT. This CDR3 has 16 amino acids.

The rearrangement joins TRBV30 to TRBJ1-1; D uncertain. This CDR3 is 11 amino acids long. V was trimmed by 5 bases and J by 3 bases, leaving 7 bases between them. In germline, CDR1 is GTSNPN, CDR2 SVGIG (reference sequence). Here the CDR3 reads CAWVEDTEAFF. The CDR3, as DNA: TGTGCCTGGGTCGAGGACACTGAAGCTTTCTTT.

The rearrangement joins TRBV24-1 to TRBJ2-1; D not certain. Germline loops: CDR1 KGHDR, CDR2 SFDVKD. V was trimmed by 4 bases and J by 6 bases, leaving 21 bases between them. This CDR3 spans 17 amino acids. This CDR3 is CATSESHRWATSNEQFF. In DNA, the CDR3 is TGTGCCACCAGTGAATCCCATCGGTGGGCTACGAGCAATGAGCAGTTCTTC.

The rearrangement joins TRBV13 to TRBJ2-3; D ambiguous. The CDR3 totals 12 residues. CDR1 PRHDT and CDR2 FYEKMQ come from the germline V gene (reference sequence). Trimming left V 5 bases short and J 6 bases short, with 9 bases between. CDR3 nucleotide sequence: TGTGCCAGCAGCCAGACCCGGGATACGCAGTATTTT. It is translated as CASSQTRDTQYF.

The chain is built from TRBV6-6 and TRBJ1-5; 7 bases align to TRBD1. Germline values: CDR1 MNHNY, CDR2 SVGAGI (reference sequence). V lost 5 bases to trimming and J lost 2 bases; unmatched junction nucleotides: 9. This CDR3 region has 16 residues. The DNA for the CDR3 is TGTGCCAGCAGTAACCACGACAGGGAACGCAATCAGCCCCAGCATTTT. This gives the protein CASSNHDRERNQPQHF.

This clonotype was observed a few times. For the CDR3, the DNA is TGTGCCAGTAGTGCCGGGGGCTCCTACGAGCAGTACGTC. Translation: CASSAGGSYEQYV. V is TRBV19 and J is TRBJ2-7, with D perhaps matching TRBD2 (6 bases). The V gene lost 5 bases and the J gene lost 0 bases, with 8 bases spanning the gap. The CDR3 is made up of 13 amino acids. Germline CDR1 is LNHDA and CDR2 is SQIVND (reference sequence).

The gene calls are TRBV29-1 and TRBJ2-1; a possible D gene is TRBD2 (7 bases). The CDR3 has 11 residues. The V gene's germline CDR1 is SQVTM and CDR2 ANQGSEA. Trimming left V 7 bases short and J 10 bases short, with 14 bases between. CDR3 protein: CSAIGGGEQFF. The CDR3 nucleotides are TGCAGCGCCATAGGCGGGGGCGAGCAGTTCTTC.

This chain connects TRBV29-1 to TRBJ2-1; 12 positions agree with TRBD2. Germline assignment: CDR1 SQVTM and CDR2 ANQGSEA. The CDR3 length is 14 residues. Unmatched junction bases numbered 10, after V lost 7 bases and J lost 9 bases. The CDR3 region is CSAPTSGGVSEQFF. DNA of the CDR3: TGCAGCGCCCCGACTAGCGGGGGAGTAAGTGAGCAGTTCTTC.

The V call is TRBV15, the J call TRBJ2-3, with a weak D call TRBD2 (5 bases). Germline V gene lookup returns CDR1 LNHNV and CDR2 YYDKDF (reference sequence). The V and J ends lost 0 bases and 2 bases respectively, with 6 bases between them. There are 14 residues in the CDR3. The DNA for the CDR3 is TGTGCCACCAGCAGAGAAGGACTCACAGATACGCAGTATTTT. Amino acids: CATSREGLTDTQYF.

The J gene is TRBJ2-5, the V gene TRBV11-2; D is perhaps TRBD2 (6 bases). Germline V gene sequence: CDR1 SGHAT, CDR2 FQNNGV. The CDR3 loop spans 12 amino acids. The V end lost 8 bases, the J end lost 1 base, and 8 bases lay between the germline ends. The DNA for the CDR3 is TGTGCCAGCTGGGACTTCCAAGAGACCCAGTACTTC. This gives the protein CASWDFQETQYF.

The chain recombines TRBV3-1 with TRBJ1-1; no clear D gene. The CDR3 length is 13 residues. Germline lookup yields CDR1 LGHDT and CDR2 YNNKEL (reference sequence). With 2 bases removed from V and 2 bases from J, the gap between germline ends came to 6 bases. The CDR3: CASSQWSNTEAFF. CDR3 DNA: TGTGCCAGCAGCCAATGGAGTAACACTGAAGCTTTCTTT.

V is TRBV27 and J is TRBJ2-1; D unclear. Per germline, CDR1 MNHEY and CDR2 SMNVEV (reference sequence). The CDR3 runs to 12 residues. Trimming left V 7 bases short and J 5 bases short, with 9 bases between. The CDR3 sequence: CASTTANNEQFF. The DNA of the CDR3 is TGTGCCAGCACAACAGCTAACAATGAGCAGTTCTTC.

The CDR3 protein is CASSPTLAGPADTQYF. CDR3 in DNA: TGTGCCAGCAGCCCAACCCTAGCGGGGCCAGCAGATACGCAGTATTTT. The V gene is TRBV3-1, the J gene TRBJ2-3, with 9 bases aligning to TRBD2. The germline V gene has CDR1 LGHDT and CDR2 YNNKEL (reference sequence). Germline trimming cut 4 bases from V and 4 bases from J; bases unmatched to any gene: 9. The CDR3 loop spans 16 amino acids.

The chain combines TRBV7-9 with TRBJ1-5, with D possibly being TRBD1 (5 bases). This CDR3 is built from 12 residues. CDR1 and CDR2 (germline): SEHNR, FQNEAQ (reference sequence). V lost 1 base and J lost 15, with 13 bases in between. Here the CDR3 reads CASSLDQGGRHF. The CDR3 nucleotides are TGTGCCAGCAGCTTAGATCAGGGAGGAAGGCATTTT.

This chain uses TRBV7-9 with TRBJ2-1; no firm D call. Trimming took off 1 base at V and 8 bases at J, with 9 bases between the two ends. The CDR3 loop spans 13 amino acids. Germline-derived CDR1 and CDR2 are SEHNR and FQNEAQ (reference sequence). CDR3 DNA: TGTGCCAGCAGCTTAGAGGGCCGCGATGAGCAGTTCTTC. Translating it yields CASSLEGRDEQFF. The whole variable domain, filled in from reference TRBV7-9 and TRBJ2-1, reads DTGVSQNPRHKITKRGQNVTFRCDPISEHNRLYWYRQTLGQGPEFLTYFQNEAQLEKSRLLSDRFSAERPKGSFSTLEIQRTEQGDSAMYLCASSLEGRDEQFFGPGTRLTVL.

The chain couples TRBV13 to TRBJ2-7; D might be TRBD1 or TRBD2, each matching 6 bases. Germline V lookup: CDR1 PRHDT, CDR2 FYEKMQ (reference sequence). The CDR3 sequence is 13 residues long. The V and J ends lost 5 bases and 2 bases respectively, with 10 bases between them. CDR3 in DNA: TGTGCCAGCAGCCAGGGGACTGCCTACGAGCAGTACTTC. Translation gives CASSQGTAYEQYF.

The chain links TRBV20-1 to TRBJ2-1, with TRBD2 identical over 13 bases. CDR3 length: 17 residues. Germline V CDR1 and CDR2: DFQATT, SNEGSKA (reference sequence). The ends lost 2 bases at V and 8 bases at J; junction bases unmatched: 12. CDR3 DNA: TGCAGTGCTAGAACGACTAGCGGGGGGCTGGGCACGTATGAGCAGTTCTTC. Residues: CSARTTSGGLGTYEQFF.

The V gene is TRBV27, the J gene TRBJ1-2; the D gene is possibly TRBD1 (5 bases). The ends were cut back, 3 bases at V and 8 bases at J, with 13 bases in the middle. The germline gives CDR1 MNHEY, CDR2 SMNVEV (reference sequence). The CDR3 has 13 amino acids. Written as DNA, the CDR3 is TGTGCCAGCAGTTTGGGGGGGGAGAGGGGCTACACCTTC. Translation: CASSLGGERGYTF.

The chain combines TRBV20-1 with TRBJ2-5; possible D gene TRBD2, 6 bases. The CDR3 is 17 residues long. V was pared by 0 bases and J by 3 bases, with 20 bases between. Per the germline V gene, CDR1 is DFQATT and CDR2 is SNEGSKA (reference sequence). In DNA, the CDR3 is TGCAGTGCTAGAGATTTCGAGGCTTCCCCGGGGGAAGAGACCCAGTACTTC. Amino acids: CSARDFEASPGEETQYF.

This sequence joins TRBV14 and TRBJ2-1; 13 positions match TRBD2. Germline CDR1 is SGHDN and CDR2 is FVKESK. The CDR3 runs to 14 residues. J gave up 8 bases and V 10 bases, and 8 bases lay outside the gene matches. In DNA form, the CDR3 reads TGTGCCACCCGACTAGCGGGGGGCCGGGATGAGCAGTTCTTC. The encoded protein is CATRLAGGRDEQFF.

This rearrangement joins TRBV9 to TRBJ2-1; TRBD2 aligns across 15 bases. The CDR3 totals 16 residues. CDR1 is SGDLS, CDR2 YYNGEE, per germline. V trimming: 3 bases; J trimming: 6 bases; junction bases outside the gene matches: 4. This chain's CDR3 is CASSAGTSGGLNEQFF. CDR3 DNA: TGTGCCAGCAGCGCCGGGACTAGCGGGGGGCTCAATGAGCAGTTCTTC. Looking up the rest from reference TRBV9 and TRBJ2-1 gives the full variable domain: DSGVTQTPKHLITATGQRVTLRCSPRSGDLSVYWYQQSLDQGLQFLIQYYNGEERAKGNILERFSAQQFPDLHSELNLSSLELGDSALYFCASSAGTSGGLNEQFFGPGTRLTVL.

This chain links TRBV7-8 with TRBJ2-7, with TRBD2 matching 7 bases. Germline loops: CDR1 SGHVS, CDR2 FQNEAQ. Losses at the gene ends were 6 bases for V and 3 bases for J; bases not matched to a gene: 8. CDR3 length equals 14 residues. The CDR3 DNA reads TGTGCCAGCAGACCAACGGGACTAAACTACGAGCAGTACTTC. Protein sequence: CASRPTGLNYEQYF.

This rearrangement joins TRBV20-1 to TRBJ2-1; TRBD2 matches at 9 bases. The V and J ends lost 0 bases and 4 bases, in that order; junction bases with no gene match: 4. CDR1 and CDR2 from the germline V gene are DFQATT and SNEGSKA (reference sequence). The length of the CDR3 is 15 residues. CDR3 residues: CSARDLAGPYNEQFF. CDR3 nucleotide sequence: TGCAGTGCTAGAGATCTAGCGGGGCCGTACAATGAGCAGTTCTTC.